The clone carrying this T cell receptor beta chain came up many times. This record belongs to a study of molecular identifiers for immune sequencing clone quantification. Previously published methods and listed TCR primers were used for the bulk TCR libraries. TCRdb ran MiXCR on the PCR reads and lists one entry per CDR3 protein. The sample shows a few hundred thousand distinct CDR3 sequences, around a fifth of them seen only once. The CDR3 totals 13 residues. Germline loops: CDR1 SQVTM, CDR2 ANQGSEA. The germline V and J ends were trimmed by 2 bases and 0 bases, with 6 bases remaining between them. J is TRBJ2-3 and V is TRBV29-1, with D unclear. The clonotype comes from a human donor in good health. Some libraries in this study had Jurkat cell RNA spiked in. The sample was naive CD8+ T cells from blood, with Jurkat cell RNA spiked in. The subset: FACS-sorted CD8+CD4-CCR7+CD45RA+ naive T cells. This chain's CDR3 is CSVEWESTDTQYF. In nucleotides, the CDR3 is TGCAGCGTTGAATGGGAAAGCACAGATACGCAGTATTTT.